The rows below give T cell receptor beta chains drawn from one sample of a study of blood T cell repertoires in COVID-19. Here immunoSEQ multiplex PCR was the method, and the copy in TCRdb shows in-frame clones only, minus some. The data hold about 120,000 clones, with 82% observed a single time. The sample comprised peripheral blood. The receptor set was obtained from a woman aged 70-85 years with acute or convalescent COVID-19. The CDR3 runs from the conserved cysteine through the conserved F or W. Each record gives: D gene, J gene, clone size, V gene, CDR3 DNA, CDR3 protein. The D gene is left open where the match is weak. Clone size, where shown, is once, few, many, or a class for clones that have expanded.

D gene: .; J gene: TRBJ2-6; clone size: .; V gene: TRBV14; CDR3 DNA: TGTGCCAGCAGCCCCCTGGGGCCCCCCGGGGCCAACGTCCTGACTTTC; CDR3 protein: CASSPLGPPGANVLTF
D gene: .; J gene: TRBJ1-2; clone size: .; V gene: TRBV11-2; CDR3 DNA: TGTGCCAGCAGCCCCCGGGAGGGGACGTTTTATGGCTACACCTTC; CDR3 protein: CASSPREGTFYGYTF
D gene: TRBD2; J gene: TRBJ2-2; clone size: .; V gene: TRBV7-6; CDR3 DNA: TGTGCCAGCAGCCGGAGACTAGCGGAGAACACCGGGGAGCTGTTTTTT; CDR3 protein: CASSRRLAENTGELFF
D gene: .; J gene: TRBJ1-1; clone size: .; V gene: TRBV11-2; CDR3 DNA: TGTGCCAGCAGCTTAGATCGTATCAGCACTGAAGCTTTCTTT; CDR3 protein: CASSLDRISTEAFF
D gene: .; J gene: TRBJ2-4; clone size: .; V gene: TRBV5-4; CDR3 DNA: TGTGCCAGCAGCTTGCCGACAGATCTAGCCAAAAACATTCAGTACTTC; CDR3 protein: CASSLPTDLAKNIQYF
D gene: .; J gene: TRBJ1-1; clone size: .; V gene: TRBV3-1/TRBV3-2; CDR3 DNA: TGTGCCAGCAGCCGCAGGGGGAACACTGAAGCTTTCTTT; CDR3 protein: CASSRRGNTEAFF
D gene: .; J gene: TRBJ1-6; clone size: .; V gene: TRBV11-2; CDR3 DNA: TGTGCCAGCAGCCAACAGGGCTCCTATAATTCACCCCTCCACTTT; CDR3 protein: CASSQQGSYNSPLHF
D gene: .; J gene: TRBJ2-1; clone size: .; V gene: TRBV11-2; CDR3 DNA: TGTGCCAGCAGCTTAGCGACTAGGGTCGGGCAGTTCTTC; CDR3 protein: CASSLATRVGQFF
D gene: TRBD1; J gene: TRBJ1-5; clone size: once; V gene: TRBV6-5; CDR3 DNA: TGTGCCAGCAGTTACTCTGGGACAGGGAATCAGCCCCAGCATTTT; CDR3 protein: CASSYSGTGNQPQHF
D gene: .; J gene: TRBJ1-1; clone size: .; V gene: TRBV16; CDR3 DNA: TGTGCCAGCATAGGACAGTTGAACACTGAAGCTTTCTTT; CDR3 protein: CASIGQLNTEAFF
D gene: TRBD1; J gene: TRBJ1-2; clone size: few; V gene: TRBV5-4; CDR3 DNA: TGTGCCAGCAGCCAAGACAGGGATTATGGCTACACCTTC; CDR3 protein: CASSQDRDYGYTF
D gene: .; J gene: TRBJ1-4; clone size: .; V gene: TRBV6-5; CDR3 DNA: TGTGCCAGCAGGATACAGTCTTCGAATGAAAAACTGTTTTTT; CDR3 protein: CASRIQSSNEKLFF
D gene: .; J gene: TRBJ1-1; clone size: .; V gene: TRBV13; CDR3 DNA: TGTGCCAGCAGCTTGAGGCACACTGAAGCTTTCTTT; CDR3 protein: CASSLRHTEAFF
D gene: .; J gene: TRBJ1-1; clone size: .; V gene: TRBV30; CDR3 DNA: TGTGCCTGGAGTGTAGGGGTCATACCTGAAGCTTTCTTT; CDR3 protein: CAWSVGVIPEAFF
D gene: .; J gene: TRBJ1-6; clone size: .; V gene: TRBV3-1/TRBV3-2; CDR3 DNA: TGTGCCAGCAGCCAAGACGGGATTAATTCACCCCTCCACTTT; CDR3 protein: CASSQDGINSPLHF
D gene: .; J gene: TRBJ1-1; clone size: .; V gene: TRBV7-5; CDR3 DNA: TGTGCCAGAAGCTTAAGACGGGAAACAGAAGCTTTCTTT; CDR3 protein: CARSLRRETEAFF
D gene: .; J gene: TRBJ1-3; clone size: few; V gene: TRBV30; CDR3 DNA: TGTGCCTGGGGTGGGGGCGCGCGTGGAAACACCATATATTTT; CDR3 protein: CAWGGGARGNTIYF
D gene: .; J gene: TRBJ1-1; clone size: few; V gene: TRBV19; CDR3 DNA: TGTGCCAGTAGTATCCGGCAGGGTAGACTGGGGACTGAAGCTTTCTTT; CDR3 protein: CASSIRQGRLGTEAFF
D gene: TRBD1; J gene: TRBJ1-2; clone size: .; V gene: TRBV5-1; CDR3 DNA: TGCGCCAGCGCCGGGACAGTTTCTGGTGGCTACACCTTC; CDR3 protein: CASAGTVSGGYTF
D gene: .; J gene: TRBJ1-1; clone size: .; V gene: TRBV5-5; CDR3 DNA: TGTGCCAGCAGCTTACAGGGGAACACTGAAGCTTTCTTT; CDR3 protein: CASSLQGNTEAFF
D gene: .; J gene: TRBJ2-5; clone size: .; V gene: TRBV19; CDR3 DNA: TGTGCCTCCTCTAAAGCGGTCGGTGGGAAAGAGACCCAGTACTTC; CDR3 protein: CASSKAVGGKETQYF
D gene: .; J gene: TRBJ1-4; clone size: .; V gene: TRBV18; CDR3 DNA: TGTGCCAGCTCACGGGGACAAAATGAAAAACTGTTTTTT; CDR3 protein: CASSRGQNEKLFF
D gene: TRBD2; J gene: TRBJ2-4; clone size: few; V gene: TRBV7-9; CDR3 DNA: TGTGCCAGCAGCTTAGGAGCGGGGGTAGCCAAAAACATTCAGTACTTC; CDR3 protein: CASSLGAGVAKNIQYF
D gene: .; J gene: TRBJ1-1; clone size: .; V gene: TRBV30; CDR3 DNA: TGTGCCTGGAGTGTGAATCTTAAGATTACCTCGGCTGAAGCTTTCTTT; CDR3 protein: CAWSVNLKITSAEAFF
D gene: .; J gene: TRBJ2-3; clone size: once; V gene: TRBV3-1/TRBV3-2; CDR3 DNA: TGTGCCAGCAGCCAATTTGGCGGGGATACGCAGTATTTT; CDR3 protein: CASSQFGGDTQYF
D gene: .; J gene: TRBJ1-1; clone size: .; V gene: TRBV12-3/TRBV12-4; CDR3 DNA: TGTGCCAGCAGCTTCAGCGCTACTGAAGCTTTCTTT; CDR3 protein: CASSFSATEAFF
D gene: .; J gene: TRBJ2-1; clone size: .; V gene: TRBV23-1; CDR3 DNA: TGCGCCAGCAGTCAGCCGTTTACAGGTCACAATGAGCAGTTCTTC; CDR3 protein: CASSQPFTGHNEQFF
D gene: TRBD1; J gene: TRBJ1-6; clone size: .; V gene: TRBV30; CDR3 DNA: TGTGCCACTAACTGGGACAGGGTTAATTCACCCCTCCACTTT; CDR3 protein: CATNWDRVNSPLHF
D gene: TRBD1; J gene: TRBJ2-1; clone size: .; V gene: TRBV6-5; CDR3 DNA: TGTGCCAGCAGTTATGCACCGGGACAGAACTACAATGAGCAGTTCTTC; CDR3 protein: CASSYAPGQNYNEQFF